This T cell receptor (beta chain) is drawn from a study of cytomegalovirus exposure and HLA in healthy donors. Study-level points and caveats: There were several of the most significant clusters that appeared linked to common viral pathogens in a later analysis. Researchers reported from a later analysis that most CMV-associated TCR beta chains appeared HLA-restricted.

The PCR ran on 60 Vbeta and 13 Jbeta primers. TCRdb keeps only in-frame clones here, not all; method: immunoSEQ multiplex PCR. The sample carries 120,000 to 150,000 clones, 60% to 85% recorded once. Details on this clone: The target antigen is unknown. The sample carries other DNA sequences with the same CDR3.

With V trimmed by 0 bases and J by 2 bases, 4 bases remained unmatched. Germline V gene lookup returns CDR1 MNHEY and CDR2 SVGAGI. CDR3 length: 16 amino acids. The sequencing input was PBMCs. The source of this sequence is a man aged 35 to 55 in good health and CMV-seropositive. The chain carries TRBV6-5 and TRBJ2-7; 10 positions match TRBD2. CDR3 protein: CASSYSRLAGAYEQYF. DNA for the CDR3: TGTGCCAGCAGTTACTCTCGGCTAGCGGGGGCCTACGAGCAGTACTTC.